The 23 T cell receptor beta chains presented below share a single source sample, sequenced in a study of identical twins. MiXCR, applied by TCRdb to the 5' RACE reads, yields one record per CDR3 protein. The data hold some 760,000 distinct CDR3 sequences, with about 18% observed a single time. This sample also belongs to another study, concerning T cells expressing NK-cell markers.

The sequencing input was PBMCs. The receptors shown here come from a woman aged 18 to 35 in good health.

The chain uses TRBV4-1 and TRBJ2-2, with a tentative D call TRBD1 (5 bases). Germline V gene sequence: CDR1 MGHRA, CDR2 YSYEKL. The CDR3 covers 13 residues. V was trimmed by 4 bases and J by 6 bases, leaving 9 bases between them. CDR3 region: CASSRVGPGELFF. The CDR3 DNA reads TGCGCCAGCAGCCGTGTGGGGCCCGGGGAGCTGTTTTTT.

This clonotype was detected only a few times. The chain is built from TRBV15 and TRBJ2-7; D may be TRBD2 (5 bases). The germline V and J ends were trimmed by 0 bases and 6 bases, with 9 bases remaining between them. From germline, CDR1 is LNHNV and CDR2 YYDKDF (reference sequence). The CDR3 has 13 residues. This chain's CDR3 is CATSRDLAGEQYF. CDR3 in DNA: TGTGCCACCAGCAGAGATCTAGCCGGCGAGCAGTACTTC.

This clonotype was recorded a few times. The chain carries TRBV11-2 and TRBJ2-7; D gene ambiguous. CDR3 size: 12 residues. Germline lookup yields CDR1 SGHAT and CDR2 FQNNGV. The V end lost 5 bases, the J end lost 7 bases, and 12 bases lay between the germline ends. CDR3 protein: CASSPWVGEQYF. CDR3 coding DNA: TGTGCCAGCAGCCCATGGGTGGGAGAGCAGTACTTC. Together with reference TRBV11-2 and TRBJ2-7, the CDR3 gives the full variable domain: EAGVAQSPRYKIIEKRQSVAFWCNPISGHATLYWYQQILGQGPKLLIQFQNNGVVDDSQLPKDRFSAERLKGVDSTLKIQPAKLEDSAVYLCASSPWVGEQYFGPGTRLTVT.

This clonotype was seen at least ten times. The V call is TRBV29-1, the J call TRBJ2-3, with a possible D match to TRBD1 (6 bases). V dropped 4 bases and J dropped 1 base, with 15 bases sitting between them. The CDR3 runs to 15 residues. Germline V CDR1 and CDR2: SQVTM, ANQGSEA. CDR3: CSVAGHAKRTDTQYF. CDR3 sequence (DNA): TGCAGCGTTGCGGGACACGCGAAGCGCACAGATACGCAGTATTTT.

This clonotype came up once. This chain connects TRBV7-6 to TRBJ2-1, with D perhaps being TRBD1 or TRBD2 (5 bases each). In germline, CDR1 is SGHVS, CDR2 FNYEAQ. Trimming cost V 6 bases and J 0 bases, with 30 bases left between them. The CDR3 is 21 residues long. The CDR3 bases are TGTGCCAGCAGATTACACCCGGGGACCCAATCTGTAAAGAGCTCCTACAATGAGCAGTTCTTC. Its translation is CASRLHPGTQSVKSSYNEQFF.

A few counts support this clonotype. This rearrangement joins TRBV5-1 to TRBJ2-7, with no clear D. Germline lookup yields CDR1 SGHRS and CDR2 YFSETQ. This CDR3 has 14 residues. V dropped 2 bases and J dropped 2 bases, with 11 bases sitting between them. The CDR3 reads CASSFRIPPYEQYF. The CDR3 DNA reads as TGCGCCAGCAGCTTTCGAATCCCACCCTACGAGCAGTACTTC.

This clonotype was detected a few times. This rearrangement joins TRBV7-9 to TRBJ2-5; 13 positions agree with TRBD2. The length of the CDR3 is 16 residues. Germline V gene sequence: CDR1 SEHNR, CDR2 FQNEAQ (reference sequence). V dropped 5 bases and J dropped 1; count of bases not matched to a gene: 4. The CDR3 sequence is CASSVRLAGGQETQYF. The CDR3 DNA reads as TGTGCCAGCAGCGTAAGACTAGCGGGGGGCCAAGAGACCCAGTACTTC.

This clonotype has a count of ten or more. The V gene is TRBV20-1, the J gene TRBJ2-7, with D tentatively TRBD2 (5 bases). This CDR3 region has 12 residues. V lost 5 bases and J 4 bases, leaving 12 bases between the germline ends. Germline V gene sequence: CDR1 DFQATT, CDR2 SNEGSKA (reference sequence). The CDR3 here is CSAAPGTYEQYF. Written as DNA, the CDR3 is TGCAGTGCTGCCCCGGGAACTTACGAGCAGTACTTC.

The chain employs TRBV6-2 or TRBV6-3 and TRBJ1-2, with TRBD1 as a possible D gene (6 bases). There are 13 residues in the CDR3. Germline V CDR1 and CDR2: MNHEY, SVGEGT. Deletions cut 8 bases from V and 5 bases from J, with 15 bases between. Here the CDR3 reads CASHRDRTYGYTF. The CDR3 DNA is TGTGCCAGCCACAGGGACCGGACTTATGGCTACACCTTC.

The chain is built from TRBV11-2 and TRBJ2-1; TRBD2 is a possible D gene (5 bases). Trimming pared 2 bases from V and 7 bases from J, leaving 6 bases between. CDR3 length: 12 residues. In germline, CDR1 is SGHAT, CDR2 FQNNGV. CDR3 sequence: CASSLWENEQFF. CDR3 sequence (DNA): TGTGCCAGCAGCTTATGGGAGAATGAGCAGTTCTTC.

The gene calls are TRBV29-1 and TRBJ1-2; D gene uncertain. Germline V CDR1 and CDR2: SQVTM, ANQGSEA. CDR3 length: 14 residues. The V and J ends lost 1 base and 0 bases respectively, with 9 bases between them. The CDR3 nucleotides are TGCAGCGTTGAAGGTCGTAGGTCTAACTATGGCTACACCTTC. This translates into CSVEGRRSNYGYTF.

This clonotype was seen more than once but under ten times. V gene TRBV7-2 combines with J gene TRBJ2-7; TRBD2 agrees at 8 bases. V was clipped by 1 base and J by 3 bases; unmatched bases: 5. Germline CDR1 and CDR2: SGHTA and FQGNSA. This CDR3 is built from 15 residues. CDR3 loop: CASSLVVAGIYEQYF. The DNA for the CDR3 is TGTGCCAGCAGCTTAGTGGTAGCGGGGATCTACGAGCAGTACTTC.

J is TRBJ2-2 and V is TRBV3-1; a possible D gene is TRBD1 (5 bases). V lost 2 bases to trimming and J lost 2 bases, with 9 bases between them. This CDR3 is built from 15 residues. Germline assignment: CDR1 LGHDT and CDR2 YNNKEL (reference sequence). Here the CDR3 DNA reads TGTGCCAGCAGCCAATCTGGGGCCAACACCGGGGAGCTGTTTTTT. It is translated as CASSQSGANTGELFF.

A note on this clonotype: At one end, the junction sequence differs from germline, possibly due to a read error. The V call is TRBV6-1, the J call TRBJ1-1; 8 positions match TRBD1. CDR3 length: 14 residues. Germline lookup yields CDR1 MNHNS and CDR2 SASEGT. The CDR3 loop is CTSRRTGQNTEAFF. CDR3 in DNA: TGTACCAGCAGGCGGACAGGGCAGAACACTGAAGCTTTCTTT.

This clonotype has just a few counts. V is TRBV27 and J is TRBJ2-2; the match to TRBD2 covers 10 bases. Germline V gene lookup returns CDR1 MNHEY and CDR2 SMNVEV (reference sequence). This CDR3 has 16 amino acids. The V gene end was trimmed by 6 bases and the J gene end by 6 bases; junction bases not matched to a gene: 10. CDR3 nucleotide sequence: TGTGCCAGCAGGCCTACTAGCGGGATTGGCGCCGGGGAGCTGTTTTTT. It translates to CASRPTSGIGAGELFF.

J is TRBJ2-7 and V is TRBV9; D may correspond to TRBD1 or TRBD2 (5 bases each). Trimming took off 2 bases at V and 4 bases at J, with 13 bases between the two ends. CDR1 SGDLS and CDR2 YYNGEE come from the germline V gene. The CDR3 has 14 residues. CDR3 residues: CASSVGRAGYEQYF. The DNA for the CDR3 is TGTGCCAGCAGCGTCGGCAGGGCGGGTTACGAGCAGTACTTC.

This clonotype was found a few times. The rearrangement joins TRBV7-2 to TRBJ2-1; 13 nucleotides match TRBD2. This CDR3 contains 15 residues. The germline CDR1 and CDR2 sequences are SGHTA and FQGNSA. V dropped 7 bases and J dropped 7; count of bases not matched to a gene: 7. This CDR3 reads CASKPGLAGRNEQFF. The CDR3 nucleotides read TGTGCCAGCAAACCGGGACTAGCGGGAAGGAATGAGCAGTTCTTC.

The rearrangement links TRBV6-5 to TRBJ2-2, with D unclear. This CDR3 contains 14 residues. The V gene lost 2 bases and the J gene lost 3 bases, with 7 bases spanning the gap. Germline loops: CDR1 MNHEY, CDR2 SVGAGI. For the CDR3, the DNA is TGTGCCAGCAGTTACGGCAAGGACACCGGGGAGCTGTTTTTT. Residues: CASSYGKDTGELFF.

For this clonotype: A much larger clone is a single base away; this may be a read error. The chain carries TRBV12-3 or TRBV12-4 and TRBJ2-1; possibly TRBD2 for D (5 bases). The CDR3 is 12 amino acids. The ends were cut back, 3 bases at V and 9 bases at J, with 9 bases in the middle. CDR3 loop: CASSFYEGEQFF. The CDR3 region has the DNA TGTGCCAGCAGTTTTTACGAGGGTGAGCAGTTCTTC.

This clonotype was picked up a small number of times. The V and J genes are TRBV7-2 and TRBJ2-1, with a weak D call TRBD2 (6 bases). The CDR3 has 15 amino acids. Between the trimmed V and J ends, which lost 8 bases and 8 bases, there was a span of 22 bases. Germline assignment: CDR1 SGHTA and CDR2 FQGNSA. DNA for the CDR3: TGTGCCAGCCATCCTCGTCTGGGCCGCGGGGATGAGCAGTTCTTC. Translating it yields CASHPRLGRGDEQFF.

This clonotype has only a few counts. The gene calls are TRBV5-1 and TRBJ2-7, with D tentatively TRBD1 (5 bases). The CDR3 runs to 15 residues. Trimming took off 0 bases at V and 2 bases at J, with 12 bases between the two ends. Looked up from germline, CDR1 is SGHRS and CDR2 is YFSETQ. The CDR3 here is CASSLEGFGAYEQYF. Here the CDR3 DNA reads TGCGCCAGCAGCTTGGAGGGGTTCGGAGCCTACGAGCAGTACTTC. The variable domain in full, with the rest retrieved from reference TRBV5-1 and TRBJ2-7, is KAGVTQTPRYLIKTRGQQVTLSCSPISGHRSVSWYQQTPGQGLQFLFEYFSETQRNKGNFPGRFSGRQFSNSRSEMNVSTLELGDSALYLCASSLEGFGAYEQYFGPGTRLTVT.

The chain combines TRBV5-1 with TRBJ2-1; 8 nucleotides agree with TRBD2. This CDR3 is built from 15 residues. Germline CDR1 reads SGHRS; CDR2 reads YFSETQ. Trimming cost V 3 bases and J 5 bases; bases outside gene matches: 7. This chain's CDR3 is CASSSVAGINNEQFF. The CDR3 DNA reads TGCGCCAGCAGCTCGGTAGCGGGGATTAACAATGAGCAGTTCTTC.

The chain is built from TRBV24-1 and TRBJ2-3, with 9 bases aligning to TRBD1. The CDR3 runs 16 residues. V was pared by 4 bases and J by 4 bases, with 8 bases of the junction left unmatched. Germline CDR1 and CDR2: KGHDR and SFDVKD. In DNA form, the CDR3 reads TGTGCCACCAGTGAATCATCTGGGACAGGGTCAGATACGCAGTATTTT. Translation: CATSESSGTGSDTQYF.